What follows is one T cell receptor (beta chain) and its context. The antigen is unknown. The data derive from a study of T cells in narcolepsy. In the study overall: Donors had narcolepsy type 1 or type 2, or were healthy controls.

Study observations and caveats: Autoreactive HCRT-specific and TRIB2-specific clonotypes were marked in same-patient CSF-versus-blood CD4+ comparisons.

The repertoire was sequenced with immunoSEQ multiplex PCR; TCRdb's copy has only in-frame clones and lacks some. The sample shows under 35,000 clones, roughly four fifths of them seen only once. CDR3 size: 15 residues. Trimming took 5 bases from V and 0 from J, leaving 12 bases between them. CDR1 is SGHRS and CDR2 is YFSETQ in the germline V gene. The source material was memory (CD45RA-) CD4+ T cells from blood. This receptor was taken from a human donor in good health. V usage is TRBV5-1 and J usage is TRBJ1-5, with TRBD1 as a possible D gene (5 bases). CDR3 in amino acids: CASRYDSYSNQPQHF. Written as DNA, the CDR3 is TGCGCCAGCAGATACGACAGCTATAGCAATCAGCCCCAGCATTTT.